Below, one T cell receptor (beta chain) is given with its context. Its antigen is undetermined. The V segment lost 6 bases and the J segment 4 bases; nucleotides outside the gene matches: 9. The CDR3 extends over 15 amino acids. The germline V gene has CDR1 MNHEY and CDR2 SMNVEV (reference sequence). This sample is part of a study of vaccination and CD4 T cells after COVID-19. Study overall: The stimulating agents, overlapping spike peptides, came from SARS-CoV-2, HCoV-NL63, HCoV-OC43 and HCoV-229E.

Findings and caveats of the study: Convalescent patients had a median roughly 87% of reactive clones appearing only post-vaccination.

Cultured CD4+ T cell DNA underwent sequencing with the Oncomine TCR Beta short-read assay. One entry per CDR3 protein results from TCRdb running MiXCR on the PCR reads. This repertoire shows 15,000 or so distinct CDR3 sequences, under 55% found once; its top ten account for 13%. Time point indicated: late sampling 161 to 241 days after vaccination in a few convalescent patients. As for treatment: approximately 9-day PBMC culture with coronavirus spike peptide pools or control peptides (ViraFEST assay). This TCR was recovered from a human donor who had recovered from COVID-19. This material consisted of CD4+ T cells from blood, cultured in vitro, taken about 7 months after SARS-CoV-2 vaccination. The V and J genes are TRBV27 and TRBJ1-5; TRBD1 agrees at 7 bases. CDR3 in amino acids: CASSLQGRLNQPQHF. DNA for the CDR3: TGTGCCAGCAGCCTACAGGGGAGGTTGAATCAGCCCCAGCATTTT.